A single sample gave rise to the 19 T cell receptor beta chains below, sequenced in a study of control samples from healthy donors and cancer patients. Some clones are missing from TCRdb's copy, which holds only in-frame ones; the method was immunoSEQ multiplex PCR. Found here are some 49,000 clones, around 86% of them singletons; the top ten hold roughly 2.8%. The sequenced sample was PBMCs. The source of these receptors is a woman aged 45-65 years with lung cancer.

This clone was detected only a few times. This chain connects TRBV9 to TRBJ1-5, with D perhaps TRBD1 (5 bases). Germline V CDR1 and CDR2: SGDLS, YYNGEE. This CDR3 region has 15 residues. Trimming cost V 2 bases and J 1 base, with 10 bases left between them. The CDR3 DNA reads as TGTGCCAGCAGCGTGTTCCGGGACAGCAATCAGCCCCAGCATTTT. Translating gives CASSVFRDSNQPQHF. Drawing the rest from reference TRBV9 and TRBJ1-5, the complete variable domain is DSGVTQTPKHLITATGQRVTLRCSPRSGDLSVYWYQQSLDQGLQFLIQYYNGEERAKGNILERFSAQQFPDLHSELNLSSLELGDSALYFCASSVFRDSNQPQHFGDGTRLSIL.

The chain uses TRBV30 and TRBJ1-1; no reliable D call. The CDR3 totals 13 residues. Germline CDR1 is GTSNPN and CDR2 is SVGIG (reference sequence). The V and J ends lost 3 bases and 0 bases respectively, with 8 bases between them. CDR3 DNA: TGTGCCTGGAGGGGTCTCATGAACACTGAAGCTTTCTTT. Its translation: CAWRGLMNTEAFF.

This clone was observed once. The gene calls are TRBV5-4 and TRBJ1-1; no definite D call. Germline values: CDR1 SGHNT, CDR2 YYREEE (reference sequence). The CDR3 contains 11 residues. V lost 9 bases, J lost 0 bases, and 6 bases lay in between. CDR3 in amino acids: CAILLNTEAFF. The CDR3 DNA sequence: TGTGCCATCCTGCTGAACACTGAAGCTTTCTTT. The variable domain in full, completed from reference TRBV5-4 and TRBJ1-1, reads ETGVTQSPTHLIKTRGQQVTLRCSSQSGHNTVSWYQQALGQGPQFIFQYYREEENGRGNFPPRFSGLQFPNYSSELNVNALELDDSALYLCAILLNTEAFFGQGTRLTVV.

This clone was counted between two and nine times. The V call is TRBV7-2, the J call TRBJ1-1; D is uncertain. The V end lost 0 bases, the J end lost 4 bases, and 9 bases lay between the germline ends. From germline, CDR1 is SGHTA and CDR2 FQGNSA. This CDR3 contains 14 residues. Here the CDR3 reads CASSLAPGLTEAFF. As DNA, the CDR3 is TGTGCCAGCAGCTTAGCGCCTGGTCTCACTGAAGCTTTCTTT.

The chain has TRBV5-4 and TRBJ1-5, with D uncertain. The germline gives CDR1 SGHNT, CDR2 YYREEE (reference sequence). The CDR3 has 12 residues. V shed 4 bases and J shed 3 bases, with 5 bases lying between them. CDR3 in DNA: TGTGCCAGCAGCCAGGACAATCAGCCCCAGCATTTT. This encodes CASSQDNQPQHF. Full variable domain (remainder filled in from reference TRBV5-4 and TRBJ1-5): ETGVTQSPTHLIKTRGQQVTLRCSSQSGHNTVSWYQQALGQGPQFIFQYYREEENGRGNFPPRFSGLQFPNYSSELNVNALELDDSALYLCASSQDNQPQHFGDGTRLSIL.

V usage is TRBV19 and J usage is TRBJ1-1; maybe TRBD1 (6 bases). V gave up 4 bases and J gave up 4 bases, with 19 bases separating them. CDR3 length: 16 amino acids. From germline, CDR1 is LNHDA and CDR2 SQIVND (reference sequence). Here the CDR3 DNA reads TGTGCCAGTAGTACAGGGGCGCGGGCCTCGGGCACTGAAGCTTTCTTT. It specifies CASSTGARASGTEAFF.

The V gene is TRBV6-6, the J gene TRBJ1-2; D uncertain. This CDR3 region has 13 residues. Looked up from germline, CDR1 is MNHNY and CDR2 is SVGAGI (reference sequence). V was trimmed by 0 bases and J by 6 bases, leaving 8 bases between them. CDR3: CASSYSQWDGYTF. CDR3 DNA sequence: TGTGCCAGCAGTTACTCGCAATGGGATGGCTACACCTTC.

The gene calls are TRBV6-2 or TRBV6-3 and TRBJ1-5; TRBD1 is a possible D gene (5 bases). CDR3 size: 14 residues. V was trimmed by 2 bases and J by 7 bases, leaving 12 bases between them. Germline assignment: CDR1 MNHEY and CDR2 SVGEGT. CDR3 in DNA: TGTGCCAGCAGTTACGGGGGTAACTCGCAGCCCCAGCATTTT. This gives the protein CASSYGGNSQPQHF.

The rearrangement links TRBV27 to TRBJ2-2; TRBD2 matches at 9 bases. This CDR3 has 17 amino acids. Germline-derived CDR1 and CDR2 are MNHEY and SMNVEV (reference sequence). Trimming took 0 bases from V and 4 from J; bases not matched to a gene: 6. CDR3: CASSLSRGGGGTGELFF. CDR3 DNA sequence: TGTGCCAGCAGTTTATCGCGGGGGGGCGGCGGCACCGGGGAGCTGTTTTTT.

This clone was counted only a few times. The chain recombines TRBV27 with TRBJ1-6, with D uncertain. The V end lost 3 bases, the J end lost 6 bases, and 12 bases lay between the germline ends. The CDR3 consists of 15 residues. Looked up from germline, CDR1 is MNHEY and CDR2 is SMNVEV (reference sequence). The CDR3 protein is CASSFFGGPNSPLHF. As DNA, the CDR3 is TGTGCCAGCAGTTTTTTCGGCGGACCTAATTCACCCCTCCACTTT.

In the case of this clone: At the DNA level, this CDR3 is encoded by other sequences in the same sample as well. The V call is TRBV7-9, the J call TRBJ2-7; tentatively, D is TRBD1 (8 bases). Trimming shortened V by 5 bases and J by 1 base, and 15 bases separated the two germline ends. In germline, CDR1 is SEHNR, CDR2 FQNEAQ (reference sequence). The CDR3 has 15 amino acids. CDR3 coding DNA: TGTGCCAGCAGCCCTACAGGGGGGGGATCCTACGAGCAGTACTTC. As protein: CASSPTGGGSYEQYF.

This chain joins TRBV19 and TRBJ1-5, with D possibly matching TRBD1 (6 bases). This CDR3 comprises 15 residues. Germline V gene data show CDR1 as LNHDA and CDR2 as SQIVND (reference sequence). Between the trimmed V and J ends, which lost 3 bases and 7 bases, there was a span of 16 bases. The CDR3 bases are TGTGCCAGTAGTATTCGGACAGAACTGGAACAGCCCCAGCATTTT. Amino acids: CASSIRTELEQPQHF.

The chain is built from TRBV30 and TRBJ1-2; no reliable D call. CDR3 length equals 13 residues. Trimming removed 0 bases at V and 3 bases at J, with 8 bases between. CDR1 is GTSNPN and CDR2 is SVGIG in the germline V gene (reference sequence). This chain's CDR3 is CAWSVAGYYGYTF. As DNA, the CDR3 is TGTGCCTGGAGTGTGGCCGGATACTATGGCTACACCTTC.

The chain couples TRBV7-9 to TRBJ1-1; D is uncertain. Trimming took 3 bases from V and 6 from J, leaving 17 bases between them. The V gene's germline CDR1 is SEHNR and CDR2 FQNEAQ (reference sequence). The CDR3 runs to 15 residues. CDR3 sequence reads: CASSLPAGSASEAFF. The CDR3 coding sequence is TGTGCCAGCAGCTTGCCGGCAGGATCCGCATCTGAAGCTTTCTTT.

The chain uses TRBV5-1 and TRBJ1-3; D is uncertain. Germline V gene lookup returns CDR1 SGHRS and CDR2 YFSETQ. V lost 4 bases to trimming and J lost 0 bases, with 11 bases between them. This CDR3 is 15 amino acids long. Written as DNA, the CDR3 is TGCGCCAGCAGCATAGATAGGGCCTCTGGAAACACCATATATTTT. It encodes CASSIDRASGNTIYF.

The rearrangement links TRBV25-1 to TRBJ1-2, with D maybe TRBD1 (5 bases). V lost 10 bases, J lost 4 bases, and 16 bases lay in between. The CDR3 sequence is 13 residues long. Germline values: CDR1 MGHDK, CDR2 SYGVNS. The CDR3: CANGRGQGYGYTF. Written as DNA, the CDR3 is TGTGCCAATGGGAGGGGTCAAGGCTATGGCTACACCTTC.

This chain connects TRBV6-6 to TRBJ1-2; D remains unclear. The germline V gene encodes CDR1 MNHNY and CDR2 SVGAGI (reference sequence). The CDR3 extends over 14 amino acids. V was pared by 0 bases and J by 4 bases, with 9 bases between. The CDR3 nucleotides are TGTGCCAGCAGTTACTCGCGGGAGGGCTATGGCTACACCTTC. Encoded protein: CASSYSREGYGYTF.

This rearrangement joins TRBV19 to TRBJ2-3; 7 bases match TRBD1. Trimming at V came to 6 bases and at J to 1 base, leaving 1 base not matched to a gene. The CDR3 extends over 13 amino acids. Germline lookup yields CDR1 LNHDA and CDR2 SQIVND (reference sequence). For the CDR3, the DNA is TGTGCCAGTAGGCAGGGGGGCACAGATACGCAGTATTTT. Encoded protein: CASRQGGTDTQYF.

The chain combines TRBV6-5 with TRBJ1-1; a weak D match, TRBD1 (5 bases). V lost 0 bases and J lost 6, with 8 bases in between. The CDR3 extends over 13 amino acids. From germline, CDR1 is MNHEY and CDR2 SVGAGI. The CDR3 is CASSYSQGSEAFF. CDR3 coding DNA: TGTGCCAGCAGTTACTCTCAGGGATCTGAAGCTTTCTTT.